This T cell receptor beta chain was observed in a study of blood T cell repertoires in COVID-19. Study information: The United States, Italy and Spain provided the acute and convalescent COVID-19 samples. Sources were T cells, B-cell-depleted T cells, or PBMCs; the material itself was cDNA or gDNA.

Per the original data handling: From reference gene primer amplification, estimates of nucleated cell counts were derived. Profiling relied on immunoSEQ multiplex PCR, and the TCRdb table lists in-frame clones only, not all of them. The D gene and trimming were derived from the DNA, and the V and J assignments and clone size from that table. The data hold 88,000 or so clones, with approximately 87% observed a single time. CDR1 MNHEY and CDR2 SVGEGT come from the germline V gene. With 6 bases clipped from V and 2 bases from J, the junction kept 5 bases outside the gene matches. This CDR3 has 14 amino acids.

The sequenced material came from peripheral blood. The sequence was collected from a human donor in a cohort sampled during active COVID-19. The chain is built from TRBV6-2 or TRBV6-3 and TRBJ2-3, with TRBD2 identical over 7 bases. In nucleotides, the CDR3 is TGTGCCAGCAGCCAGCGGGGTCCCACAGATACGCAGTATTTT. This sequence encodes CASSQRGPTDTQYF.